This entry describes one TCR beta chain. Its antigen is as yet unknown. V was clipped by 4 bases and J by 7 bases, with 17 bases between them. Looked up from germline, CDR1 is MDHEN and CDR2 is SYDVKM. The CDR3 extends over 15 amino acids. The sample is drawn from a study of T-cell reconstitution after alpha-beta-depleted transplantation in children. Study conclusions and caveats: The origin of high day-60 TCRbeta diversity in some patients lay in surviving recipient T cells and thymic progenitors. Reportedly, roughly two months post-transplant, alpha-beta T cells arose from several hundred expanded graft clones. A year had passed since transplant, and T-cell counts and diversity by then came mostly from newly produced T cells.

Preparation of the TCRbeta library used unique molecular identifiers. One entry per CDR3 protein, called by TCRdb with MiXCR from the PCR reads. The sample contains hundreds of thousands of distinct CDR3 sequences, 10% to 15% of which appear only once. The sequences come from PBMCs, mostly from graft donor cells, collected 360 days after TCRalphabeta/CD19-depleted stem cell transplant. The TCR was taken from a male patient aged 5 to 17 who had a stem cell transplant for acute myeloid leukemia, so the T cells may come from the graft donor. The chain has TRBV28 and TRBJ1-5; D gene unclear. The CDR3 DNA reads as TGTGCCAGCAGTTCGAGATCCGGGATCGAACAGCCCCAGCATTTT. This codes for CASSSRSGIEQPQHF.